A selection of T cell receptor beta chains follows, all from one sample in a study of blood T cells in healthy people across ages. TCRdb re-derived calls from the 5' RACE reads in MiXCR, one entry per CDR3 protein. The sample lists roughly 1,500,000 distinct CDR3 sequences; around 42% were seen once. Sequencing was done on a sample of blood. The receptors here all came from a woman aged 18-29 years in good health. Both conserved end residues are part of each CDR3. D genes are given only for firm matches. Expanded clones are given a class, and other clones once, few, many or no size at all.

>TRBJ2-5|.|.|TRBV7-8
CASSLGSLATQYF
TGTGCCAGCAGCTTGGGATCTCTGGCAACCCAGTACTTC
>TRBJ2-7|TRBD1|few|TRBV5-1
CASSLVPGQGYEQYF
TGCGCCAGCAGCTTGGTCCCGGGACAGGGGTACGAGCAGTACTTC
>TRBJ2-5|TRBD1|few|TRBV6-1
CASSVRDSTYEQYF
TGTGCCAGCAGTGTACGGGACAGTACCTATGAGCAGTACTTC
>TRBJ1-2|.|.|TRBV20-1
CSARDSDIRGYTF
TGCAGTGCTAGAGATAGCGACATCCGCGGCTACACCTTC
>TRBJ1-2|TRBD1|.|TRBV28
CASRGTGATNYGYTF
TGTGCCAGCAGGGGGACAGGGGCCACTAACTATGGCTACACCTTC
>TRBJ2-7|TRBD1|.|TRBV6-5
CAVNRGREQYF
TGTGCCGTTAACAGGGGGCGCGAGCAGTACTTC
>TRBJ2-1|.|few|TRBV2
CASRLENEQFF
TGTGCCAGCAGGTTGGAGAATGAGCAGTTCTTC
>TRBJ2-7|.|.|TRBV20-1
CSAAGTYNEQYF
TGCAGTGCTGCCGGGACCTACAATGAGCAGTACTTC
>TRBJ1-1|.|few|TRBV7-9
CASSLMGSNTEAFF
TGTGCCAGCAGCTTAATGGGGAGTAACACTGAAGCTTTCTTT
>TRBJ2-7|.|.|TRBV10-3
CAIRRDGRGGGYEQYF
TGTGCCATCAGGCGTGACGGCAGGGGCGGGGGCTACGAGCAGTACTTC
>TRBJ2-1|TRBD2|.|TRBV12-3/TRBV12-4
CASIPNSGGGTNEQFF
TGTGCCAGCATCCCAAATTCGGGGGGGGGTACAAATGAGCAGTTCTTC
>TRBJ2-3|.|.|TRBV6-5
CASSSRGRRTDTQYF
TGTGCCAGCAGCTCCCGGGGCCGCCGCACAGATACGCAGTATTTT
>TRBJ1-5|TRBD1|.|TRBV4-1
CASSQERTGARPQHF
TGCGCCAGCAGCCAAGAAAGGACAGGGGCGCGGCCCCAGCATTTT
>TRBJ2-7|TRBD2|.|TRBV29-1
CSAAGLAGAVSYEQYF
TGCAGCGCTGCCGGACTAGCGGGGGCTGTATCCTACGAGCAGTACTTC
>TRBJ2-7|TRBD1|many|TRBV15
CATSSPGGWQYF
TGTGCCACCAGCAGTCCAGGGGGCTGGCAGTACTTC
>TRBJ1-6|.|.|TRBV20-1
CSARDSSTWTAYTDSPLHF
TGCAGTGCTAGAGATTCGAGTACATGGACAGCCTATACGGATTCACCCCTCCACTTT
>TRBJ2-1|.|.|TRBV6-5
CASSYSTWGNNEQFF
TGTGCCAGCAGTTACTCGACGTGGGGGAACAATGAGCAGTTCTTC
>TRBJ2-3|.|few|TRBV15
CATSRVPQVSTDTQYF
TGTGCCACCAGCAGAGTCCCTCAGGTTAGCACAGATACGCAGTATTTT
>TRBJ2-7|.|few|TRBV2
CASSYLSGYSYEQYF
TGTGCCAGCTCATATCTAAGCGGATACTCCTACGAGCAGTACTTC
>TRBJ2-2|.|few|TRBV6-6
CASTERTGELFF
TGTGCCAGCACGGAGAGGACCGGGGAGCTGTTTTTT
>TRBJ1-5|TRBD1|.|TRBV6-1
CASSRTGVSNQPQHF
TGTGCCAGCAGTCGGACAGGGGTGAGCAATCAGCCCCAGCATTTT
>TRBJ2-1|.|.|TRBV27
CASSGDSPHGVFF
TGTGCCAGCAGTGGAGATTCCCCCCATGGGGTGTTCTTC
>TRBJ2-1|.|few|TRBV12-3/TRBV12-4
CASSLVHRVNEQFF
TGTGCCAGCAGTTTAGTCCACAGGGTGAATGAGCAGTTCTTC